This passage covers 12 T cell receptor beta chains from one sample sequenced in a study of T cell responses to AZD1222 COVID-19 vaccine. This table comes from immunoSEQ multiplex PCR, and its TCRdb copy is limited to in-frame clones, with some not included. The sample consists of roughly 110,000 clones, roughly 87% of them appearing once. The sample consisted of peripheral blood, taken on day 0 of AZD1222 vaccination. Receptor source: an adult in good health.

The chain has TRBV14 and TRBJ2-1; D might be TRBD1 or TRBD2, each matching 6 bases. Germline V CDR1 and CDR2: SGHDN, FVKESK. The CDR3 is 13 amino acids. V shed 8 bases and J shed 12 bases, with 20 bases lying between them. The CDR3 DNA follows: TGTGCCAGCGGACTATTACAGGGAAGGGTGCAGTTCTTC. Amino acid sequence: CASGLLQGRVQFF.

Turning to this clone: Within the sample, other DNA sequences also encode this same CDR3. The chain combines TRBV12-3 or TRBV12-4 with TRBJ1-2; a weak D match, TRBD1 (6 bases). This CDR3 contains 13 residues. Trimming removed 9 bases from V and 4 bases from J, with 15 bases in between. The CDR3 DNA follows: TGTGCCAGTTCACTCAGGGGAAGCTATGGCTACACCTTC. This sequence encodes CASSLRGSYGYTF.

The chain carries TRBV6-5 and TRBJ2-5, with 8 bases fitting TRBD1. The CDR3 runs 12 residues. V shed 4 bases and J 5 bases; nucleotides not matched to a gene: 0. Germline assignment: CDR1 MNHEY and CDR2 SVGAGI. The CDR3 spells CASSWTGETQYF. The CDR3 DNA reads TGTGCCAGCAGTTGGACAGGGGAGACCCAGTACTTC.

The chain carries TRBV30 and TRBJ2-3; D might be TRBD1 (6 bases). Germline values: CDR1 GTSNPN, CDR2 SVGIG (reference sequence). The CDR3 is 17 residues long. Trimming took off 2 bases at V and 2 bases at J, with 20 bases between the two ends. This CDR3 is CAWSIEGHRAPTDTQYF. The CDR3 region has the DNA TGTGCCTGGAGTATAGAGGGACATAGAGCTCCCACAGATACGCAGTATTTT. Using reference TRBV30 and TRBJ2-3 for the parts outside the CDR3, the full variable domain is SQTIHQWPATLVQPVGSPLSLECTVEGTSNPNLYWYRQAAGRGLQLLFYSVGIGQISSEVPQNLSASRPQDRQFILSSKKLLLSDSGFYLCAWSIEGHRAPTDTQYFGPGTRLTVL.

This chain's CDR3 is CASRFTGTYGYTF. The DNA for the CDR3 is TGTGCCAGCAGATTTACAGGGACCTATGGCTACACCTTC. The chain carries TRBV27 and TRBJ1-2; D may be TRBD1 (6 bases). Germline CDR1 and CDR2: MNHEY and SMNVEV (reference sequence). The V gene lost 6 bases and the J gene lost 4 bases, with 12 bases spanning the gap. This CDR3 comprises 13 residues.

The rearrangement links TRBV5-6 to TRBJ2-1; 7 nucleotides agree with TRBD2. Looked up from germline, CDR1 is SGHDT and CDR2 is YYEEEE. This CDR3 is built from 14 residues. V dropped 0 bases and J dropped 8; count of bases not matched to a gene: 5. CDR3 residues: CASSLGGSGDEQFF. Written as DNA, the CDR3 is TGTGCCAGCAGCTTGGGCGGGAGCGGTGATGAGCAGTTCTTC.

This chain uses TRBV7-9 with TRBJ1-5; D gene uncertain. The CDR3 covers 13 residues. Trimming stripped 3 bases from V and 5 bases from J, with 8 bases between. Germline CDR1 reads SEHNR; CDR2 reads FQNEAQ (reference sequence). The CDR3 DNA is TGTGCCAGCAGCTTTTCAGGCGATCAGCCCCAGCATTTT. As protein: CASSFSGDQPQHF.

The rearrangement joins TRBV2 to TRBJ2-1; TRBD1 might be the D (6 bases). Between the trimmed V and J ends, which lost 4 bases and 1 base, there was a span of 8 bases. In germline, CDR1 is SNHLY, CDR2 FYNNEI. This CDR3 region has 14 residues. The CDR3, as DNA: TGTGCCAGCAGTGGTAGGGGGTCCTACAATGAGCAGTTCTTC. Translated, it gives CASSGRGSYNEQFF.

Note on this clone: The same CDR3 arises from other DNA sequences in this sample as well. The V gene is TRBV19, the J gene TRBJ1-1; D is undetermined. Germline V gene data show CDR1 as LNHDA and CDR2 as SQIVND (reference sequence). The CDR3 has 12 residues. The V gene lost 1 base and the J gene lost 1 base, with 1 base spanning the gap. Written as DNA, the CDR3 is TGTGCCAGTAGTATAGGGAACACTGAAGCTTTCTTT. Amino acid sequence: CASSIGNTEAFF.

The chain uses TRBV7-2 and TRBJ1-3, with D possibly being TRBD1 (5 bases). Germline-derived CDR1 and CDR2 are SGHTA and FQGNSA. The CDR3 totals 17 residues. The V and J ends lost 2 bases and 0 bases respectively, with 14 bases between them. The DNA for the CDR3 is TGTGCCAGCAGCTTATTTGTGACAGATATCTCTGGAAACACCATATATTTT. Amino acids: CASSLFVTDISGNTIYF.

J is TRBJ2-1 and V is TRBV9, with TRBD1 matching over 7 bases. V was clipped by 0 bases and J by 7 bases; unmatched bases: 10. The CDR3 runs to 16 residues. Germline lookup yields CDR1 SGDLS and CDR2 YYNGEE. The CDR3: CASSVAGKGGANEQFF. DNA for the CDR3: TGTGCCAGCAGCGTAGCGGGAAAAGGGGGCGCAAATGAGCAGTTCTTC.

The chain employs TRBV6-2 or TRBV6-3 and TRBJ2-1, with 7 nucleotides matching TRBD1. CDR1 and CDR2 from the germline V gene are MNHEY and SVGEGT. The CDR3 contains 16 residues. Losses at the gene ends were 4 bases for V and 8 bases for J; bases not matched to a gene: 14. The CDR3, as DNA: TGTGCCAGCAGTTCCAACGACAGGGTTGGTTTCTATGAGCAGTTCTTC. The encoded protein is CASSSNDRVGFYEQFF.